Shown below are 17 T cell receptor beta chains from a single sample sequenced in a study of OX40 agonist ivuxolimab in advanced cancers. The assay was immunoSEQ multiplex PCR, and TCRdb's table has in-frame clones only and misses some. The sample contains some 99,000 clones, about 90% of which appear only once. Material: CD4+ or CD8+ T cells sorted from blood, obtained in a trial of the OX40 agonist ivuxolimab. These receptors were obtained from an adult with an advanced solid tumor such as melanoma, head and neck, liver or kidney cancer.

The gene calls are TRBV6-6 and TRBJ1-1; the D is unclear. Deletions cut 7 bases from V and 7 bases from J, with 7 bases between. Germline CDR1 and CDR2: MNHNY and SVGAGI (reference sequence). CDR3 size: 10 residues. The CDR3 DNA is TGTGCCAGCATTCGAGGTGAAGCTTTCTTT. Protein product: CASIRGEAFF.

The chain has TRBV9 and TRBJ1-4, with 7 positions matching TRBD1. J gave up 7 bases and V 3 bases, and 12 bases lay outside the gene matches. Per germline, CDR1 SGDLS and CDR2 YYNGEE. The CDR3 totals 16 residues. The CDR3 loop reads CASSEGAGISSEKLFF. CDR3 DNA: TGTGCCAGCAGCGAGGGGGCCGGGATAAGTAGTGAAAAACTGTTTTTT.

This chain links TRBV7-9 with TRBJ2-7; 8 bases are shared with TRBD1. Unmatched junction bases numbered 13, after V lost 5 bases and J lost 4 bases. Germline V gives CDR1 SEHNR, CDR2 FQNEAQ (reference sequence). The CDR3 has 16 residues. DNA of the CDR3: TGTGCCAGCAGCCCCCCAGGGGGCCAGGAACGTTACGAGCAGTACTTC. Translated, it gives CASSPPGGQERYEQYF.

This chain links TRBV18 with TRBJ1-1, with a possible D match to TRBD1 (5 bases). The CDR3 is made up of 15 amino acids. Germline V gene data show CDR1 as KGHSH and CDR2 as LQKENI. Trimming removed 0 bases at V and 6 bases at J, with 14 bases between. CDR3 bases: TGTGCCAGCTCACCACCGATGGGGGATGTCTCTGAAGCTTTCTTT. It is translated as CASSPPMGDVSEAFF.

This chain connects TRBV18 to TRBJ1-2; weak D call: TRBD1 (5 bases). This CDR3 is 14 amino acids long. CDR1 is KGHSH and CDR2 is LQKENI in the germline V gene. Trimming cost V 2 bases and J 6 bases, with 13 bases left between them. The DNA for the CDR3 is TGTGCCAGCTCACCAAACCCGCAGGGTAATGGCTACACCTTC. Translated: CASSPNPQGNGYTF.

The gene calls are TRBV7-9 and TRBJ2-2, with TRBD2 matching over 9 bases. J gave up 2 bases and V 5 bases, and 12 bases lay outside the gene matches. The germline gives CDR1 SEHNR, CDR2 FQNEAQ (reference sequence). CDR3 size: 18 residues. DNA of the CDR3: TGTGCCAGCAGCCCAATAAAAGGACTAGCGATTAACACCGGGGAGCTGTTTTTT. It specifies CASSPIKGLAINTGELFF.

The V and J genes are TRBV4-2 and TRBJ2-5; TRBD2 matches at 7 bases. With V trimmed by 0 bases and J by 5 bases, 9 bases remained unmatched. The CDR3 has 16 residues. Germline V CDR1 and CDR2: LGHNA, YNFKEQ. CDR3 nucleotide sequence: TGTGCCAGCAGCCAAGATAGGGCGGGAGAGGGGGAGACCCAGTACTTC. This codes for CASSQDRAGEGETQYF.

CDR3 coding DNA: TGCGCCAGCAGTTGGGACGGTGATTTCAATCAGCCCCAGCATTTT. Amino acids: CASSWDGDFNQPQHF. The V and J genes are TRBV5-1 and TRBJ1-5; perhaps TRBD1 as D (5 bases). Trimming stripped 5 bases from V and 3 bases from J, with 15 bases between. CDR3 length: 15 amino acids. Germline V gene data show CDR1 as SGHRS and CDR2 as YFSETQ.

This sequence joins TRBV6-5 and TRBJ2-2; possible D gene TRBD1, 5 bases. The CDR3 spans 15 residues. V lost 8 bases to trimming and J lost 4 bases, with 17 bases between them. CDR1 MNHEY and CDR2 SVGAGI come from the germline V gene. The CDR3 spells CASAFDGRGTGELFF. The CDR3 bases are TGTGCCAGCGCCTTCGATGGAAGGGGCACCGGGGAGCTGTTTTTT.

V is TRBV6-6 and J is TRBJ1-2, with D unresolved. The CDR3 is 13 amino acids. V lost 4 bases and J lost 2, with 8 bases in between. From germline, CDR1 is MNHNY and CDR2 SVGAGI (reference sequence). This CDR3 is CASSSPRNYGYTF. The DNA for the CDR3 is TGTGCCAGCAGTTCCCCAAGGAACTATGGCTACACCTTC.

The chain combines TRBV7-9 with TRBJ1-1; 11 bases line up with TRBD1. This CDR3 has 17 amino acids. V lost 3 bases and J lost 1; bases outside the gene matches: 7. Germline loops: CDR1 SEHNR, CDR2 FQNEAQ (reference sequence). The CDR3 nucleotides read TGTGCCAGCAGCTTGGCCGGGACAGGGGGAACGAACACTGAAGCTTTCTTT. It yields the protein CASSLAGTGGTNTEAFF.

The chain joins TRBV10-3 to TRBJ2-7, with 13 bases fitting TRBD2. The V and J ends lost 10 bases and 1 base, in that order; junction bases with no gene match: 7. Germline lookup yields CDR1 ENHRY and CDR2 SYGVKD. CDR3 length: 15 residues. CDR3 protein: CATRGTSGVSYEQYF. CDR3 bases: TGTGCCACCCGAGGGACTAGCGGGGTTTCCTACGAGCAGTACTTC.

CDR3 sequence (DNA): TGTGCCAGCAGCTCCCGGCTAGCGGGAGCCACCGGGGAGCTGTTTTTT. This gives the protein CASSSRLAGATGELFF. This chain uses TRBV5-4 with TRBJ2-2, with 10 bases that match TRBD2. This CDR3 region has 16 residues. Germline V gene data show CDR1 as SGHNT and CDR2 as YYREEE (reference sequence). V trimming: 3 bases; J trimming: 4 bases; junction bases outside the gene matches: 6. Filled out from reference TRBV5-4 and TRBJ2-2, the complete variable domain reads ETGVTQSPTHLIKTRGQQVTLRCSSQSGHNTVSWYQQALGQGPQFIFQYYREEENGRGNFPPRFSGLQFPNYSSELNVNALELDDSALYLCASSSRLAGATGELFFGEGSRLTVL.

This chain uses TRBV11-3 with TRBJ1-2, with 8 bases that match TRBD1. In germline, CDR1 is SGHNT, CDR2 YENEEA. The V gene end was trimmed by 7 bases and the J gene end by 7 bases; junction bases not matched to a gene: 8. The CDR3 is 13 amino acids. The CDR3, as DNA: TGTGCCAGCAAGGGCAGGGGGCGATCTGGCTACACCTTC. Translated: CASKGRGRSGYTF.

The V and J genes are TRBV7-9 and TRBJ2-7, with D perhaps matching TRBD2 (6 bases). The CDR3 contains 14 residues. The germline V and J ends were trimmed by 5 bases and 0 bases, with 11 bases remaining between them. Germline CDR1 reads SEHNR; CDR2 reads FQNEAQ (reference sequence). This CDR3 reads CASSLGSSSYEQYF. CDR3 sequence (DNA): TGTGCCAGCAGCCTCGGGAGTAGCTCCTACGAGCAGTACTTC.

The chain couples TRBV9 to TRBJ2-2; 8 bases match TRBD2. The germline gives CDR1 SGDLS, CDR2 YYNGEE. The CDR3 totals 14 residues. The V segment lost 10 bases and the J segment 5 bases; nucleotides outside the gene matches: 10. CDR3 coding DNA: TGTGCCTCGAACGGGGGGGCAAGGACCGGGGAGCTGTTTTTT. Translated, it gives CASNGGARTGELFF.

The chain is built from TRBV4-3 and TRBJ2-1, with TRBD2 matching over 9 bases. Germline-derived CDR1 and CDR2 are LGHNA and YSLEER. This CDR3 has 14 residues. Unmatched junction bases numbered 3, after V lost 7 bases and J lost 2 bases. The CDR3 DNA sequence: TGCGCCAGCAATAGCGGGAGTCCCTACAATGAGCAGTTCTTC. It encodes CASNSGSPYNEQFF.